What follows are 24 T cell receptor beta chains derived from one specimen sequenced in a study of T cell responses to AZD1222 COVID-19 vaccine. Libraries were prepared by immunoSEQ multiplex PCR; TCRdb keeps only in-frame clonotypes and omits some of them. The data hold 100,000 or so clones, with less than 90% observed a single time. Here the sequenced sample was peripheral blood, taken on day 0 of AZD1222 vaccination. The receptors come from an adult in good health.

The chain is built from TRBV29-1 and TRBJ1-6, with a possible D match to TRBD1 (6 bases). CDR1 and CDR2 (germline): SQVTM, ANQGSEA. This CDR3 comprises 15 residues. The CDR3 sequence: CRINRAHSYNSPLHF. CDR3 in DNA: TGCAGGATAAACAGGGCCCACTCCTATAATTCACCCCTCCACTTT.

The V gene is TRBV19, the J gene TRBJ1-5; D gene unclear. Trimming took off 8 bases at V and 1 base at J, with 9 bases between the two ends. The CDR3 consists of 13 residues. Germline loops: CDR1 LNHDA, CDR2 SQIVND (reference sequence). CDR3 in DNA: TGTGCCAGTGCGCGGGGAAGCAATCAGCCCCAGCATTTT. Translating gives CASARGSNQPQHF.

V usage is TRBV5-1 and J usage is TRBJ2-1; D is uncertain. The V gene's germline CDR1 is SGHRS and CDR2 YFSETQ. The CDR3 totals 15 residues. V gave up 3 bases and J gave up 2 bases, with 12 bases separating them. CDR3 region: CASSSHKSPYNEQFF. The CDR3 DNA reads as TGCGCCAGCAGCTCGCACAAATCTCCCTACAATGAGCAGTTCTTC. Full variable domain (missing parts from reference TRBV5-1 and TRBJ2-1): KAGVTQTPRYLIKTRGQQVTLSCSPISGHRSVSWYQQTPGQGLQFLFEYFSETQRNKGNFPGRFSGRQFSNSRSEMNVSTLELGDSALYLCASSSHKSPYNEQFFGPGTRLTVL.

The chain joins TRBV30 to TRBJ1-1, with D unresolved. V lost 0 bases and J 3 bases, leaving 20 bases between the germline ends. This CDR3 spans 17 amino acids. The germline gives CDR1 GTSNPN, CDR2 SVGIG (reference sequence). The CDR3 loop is CAWSVRRTGGWDTEAFF. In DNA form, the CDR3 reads TGTGCCTGGAGTGTACGAAGGACCGGAGGTTGGGACACTGAAGCTTTCTTT.

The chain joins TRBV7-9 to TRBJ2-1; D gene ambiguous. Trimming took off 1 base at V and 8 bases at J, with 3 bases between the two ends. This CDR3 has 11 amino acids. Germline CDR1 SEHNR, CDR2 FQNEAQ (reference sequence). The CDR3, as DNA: TGTGCCAGCAGCTTAGTATATGAGCAGTTCTTC. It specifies CASSLVYEQFF.

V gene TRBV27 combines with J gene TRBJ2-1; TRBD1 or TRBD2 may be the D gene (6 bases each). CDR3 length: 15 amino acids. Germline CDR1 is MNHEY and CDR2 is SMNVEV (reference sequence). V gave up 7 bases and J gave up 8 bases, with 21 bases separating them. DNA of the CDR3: TGTGCCAGCACGGATCTTGGTAGGGGGGCCGATGAGCAGTTCTTC. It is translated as CASTDLGRGADEQFF.

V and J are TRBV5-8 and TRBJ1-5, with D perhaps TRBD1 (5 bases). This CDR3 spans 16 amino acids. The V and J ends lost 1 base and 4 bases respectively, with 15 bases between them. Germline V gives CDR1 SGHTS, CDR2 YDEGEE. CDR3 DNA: TGTGCCAGCAGCTTGCGGGGACGTACGATAAATCAGCCCCAGCATTTT. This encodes CASSLRGRTINQPQHF.

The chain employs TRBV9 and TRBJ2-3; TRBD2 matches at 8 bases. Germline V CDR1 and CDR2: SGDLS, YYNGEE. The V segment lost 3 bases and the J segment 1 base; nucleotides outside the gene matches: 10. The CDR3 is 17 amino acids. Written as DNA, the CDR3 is TGTGCCAGCAGCGCTAGTAGCGGGGCGGCGCGCACAGATACGCAGTATTTT. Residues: CASSASSGAARTDTQYF.

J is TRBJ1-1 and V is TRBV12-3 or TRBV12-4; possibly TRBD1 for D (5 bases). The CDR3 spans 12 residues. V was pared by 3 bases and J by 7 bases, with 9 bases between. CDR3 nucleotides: TGTGCCAGCAGTTTTTATGGGGGTGAAGCTTTCTTT. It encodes CASSFYGGEAFF.

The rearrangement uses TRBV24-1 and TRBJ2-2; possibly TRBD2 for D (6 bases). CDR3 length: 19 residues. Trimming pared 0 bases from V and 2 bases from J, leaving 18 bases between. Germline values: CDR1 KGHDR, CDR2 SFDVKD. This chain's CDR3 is CATSDLHWAGTPNTGELFF. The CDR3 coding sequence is TGTGCCACCAGTGATTTGCATTGGGCCGGGACTCCAAACACCGGGGAGCTGTTTTTT.

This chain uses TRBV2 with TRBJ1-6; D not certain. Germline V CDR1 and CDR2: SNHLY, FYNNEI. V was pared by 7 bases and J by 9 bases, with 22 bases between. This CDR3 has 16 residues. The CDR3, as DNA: TGTGCCAGCACCGGTTCGTGGGAGGGTCGGAGTTCACCCCTCCACTTT. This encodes CASTGSWEGRSSPLHF.

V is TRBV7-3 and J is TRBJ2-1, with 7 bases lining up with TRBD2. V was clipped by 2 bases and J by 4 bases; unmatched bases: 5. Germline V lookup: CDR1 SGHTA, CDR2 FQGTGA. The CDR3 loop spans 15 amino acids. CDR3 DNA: TGTGCCAGCAGCTTAGGAGCGGGGAGATACAATGAGCAGTTCTTC. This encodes CASSLGAGRYNEQFF.

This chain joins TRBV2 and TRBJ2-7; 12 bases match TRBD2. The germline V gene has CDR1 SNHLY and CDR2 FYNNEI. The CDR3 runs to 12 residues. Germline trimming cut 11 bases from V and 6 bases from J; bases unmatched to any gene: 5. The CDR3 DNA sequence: TGTGCCGGAACTAGCGGGGGGCCCGAGCAGTACTTC. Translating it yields CAGTSGGPEQYF. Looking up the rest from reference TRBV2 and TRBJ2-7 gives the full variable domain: EPEVTQTPSHQVTQMGQEVILRCVPISNHLYFYWYRQILGQKVEFLVSFYNNEISEKSEIFDDQFSVERPDGSNFTLKIRSTKLEDSAMYFCAGTSGGPEQYFGPGTRLTVT.

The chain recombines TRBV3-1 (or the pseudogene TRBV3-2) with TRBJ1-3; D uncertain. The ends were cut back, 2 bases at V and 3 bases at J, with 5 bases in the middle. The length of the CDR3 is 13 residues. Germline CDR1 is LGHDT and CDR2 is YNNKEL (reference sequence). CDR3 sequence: CASSQRVGNTIYF. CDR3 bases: TGTGCCAGCAGCCAACGGGTTGGAAACACCATATATTTT.

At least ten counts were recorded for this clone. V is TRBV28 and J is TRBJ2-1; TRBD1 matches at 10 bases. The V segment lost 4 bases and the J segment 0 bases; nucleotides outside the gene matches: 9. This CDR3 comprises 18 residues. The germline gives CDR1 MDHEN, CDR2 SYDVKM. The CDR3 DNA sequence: TGTGCCAGCAGTTGGGGGACAGGGGACCCCCACTCCTACAATGAGCAGTTCTTC. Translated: CASSWGTGDPHSYNEQFF.

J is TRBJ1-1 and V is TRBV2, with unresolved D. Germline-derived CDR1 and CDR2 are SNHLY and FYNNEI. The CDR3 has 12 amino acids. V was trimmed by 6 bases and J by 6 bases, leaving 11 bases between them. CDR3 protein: CASRSGSSEAFF. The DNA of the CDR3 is TGTGCCAGCAGGTCAGGTTCCTCTGAAGCTTTCTTT.

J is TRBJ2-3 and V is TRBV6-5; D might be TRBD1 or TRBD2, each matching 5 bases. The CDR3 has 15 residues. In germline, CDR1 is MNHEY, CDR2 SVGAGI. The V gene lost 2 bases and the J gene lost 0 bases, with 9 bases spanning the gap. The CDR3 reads CASSYGWGSTDTQYF. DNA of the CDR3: TGTGCCAGCAGTTACGGGTGGGGGAGCACAGATACGCAGTATTTT.

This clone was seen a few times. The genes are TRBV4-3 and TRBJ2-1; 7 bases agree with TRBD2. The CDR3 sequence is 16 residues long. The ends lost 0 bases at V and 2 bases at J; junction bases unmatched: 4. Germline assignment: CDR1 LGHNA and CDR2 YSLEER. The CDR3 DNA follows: TGCGCCAGCAGCCAAGAGGGGGGGGAGGCCTACAATGAGCAGTTCTTC. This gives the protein CASSQEGGEAYNEQFF.

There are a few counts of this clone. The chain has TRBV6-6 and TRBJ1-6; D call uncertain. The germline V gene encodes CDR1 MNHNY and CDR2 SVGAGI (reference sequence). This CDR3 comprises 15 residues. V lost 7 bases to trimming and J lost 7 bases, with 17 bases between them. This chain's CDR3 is CASNPPDGKNSPLHF. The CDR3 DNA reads TGTGCCAGCAACCCACCGGACGGAAAAAATTCACCCCTCCACTTT.

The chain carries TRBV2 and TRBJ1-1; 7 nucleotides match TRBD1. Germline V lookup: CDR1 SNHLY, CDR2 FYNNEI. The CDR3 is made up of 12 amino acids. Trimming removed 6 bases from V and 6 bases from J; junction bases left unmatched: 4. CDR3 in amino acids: CASRPTGAEAFF. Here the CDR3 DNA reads TGTGCCAGCAGACCCACAGGGGCTGAAGCTTTCTTT.

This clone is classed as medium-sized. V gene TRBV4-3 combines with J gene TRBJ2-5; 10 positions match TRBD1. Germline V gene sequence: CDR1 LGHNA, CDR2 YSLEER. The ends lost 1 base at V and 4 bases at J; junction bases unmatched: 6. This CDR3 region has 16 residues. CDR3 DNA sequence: TGCGCCAGCAGCCAAGGGCAAGGGACAGGGGTAGAGACCCAGTACTTC. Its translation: CASSQGQGTGVETQYF.

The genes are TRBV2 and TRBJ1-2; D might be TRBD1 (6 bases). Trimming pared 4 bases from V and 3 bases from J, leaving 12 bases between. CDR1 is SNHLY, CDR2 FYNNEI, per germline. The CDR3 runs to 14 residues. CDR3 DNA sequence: TGTGCCAGCAGTGCGGGACACCTCTACTATGGCTACACCTTC. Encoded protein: CASSAGHLYYGYTF. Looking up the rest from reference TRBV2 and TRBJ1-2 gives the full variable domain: EPEVTQTPSHQVTQMGQEVILRCVPISNHLYFYWYRQILGQKVEFLVSFYNNEISEKSEIFDDQFSVERPDGSNFTLKIRSTKLEDSAMYFCASSAGHLYYGYTFGSGTRLTVV.

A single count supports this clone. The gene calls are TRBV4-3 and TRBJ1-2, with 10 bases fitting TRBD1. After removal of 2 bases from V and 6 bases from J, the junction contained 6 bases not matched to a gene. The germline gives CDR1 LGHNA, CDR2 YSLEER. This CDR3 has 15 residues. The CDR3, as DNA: TGCGCCAGCAGCCAATCGGGACAGGGGTGGGATGGCTACACCTTC. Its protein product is CASSQSGQGWDGYTF.

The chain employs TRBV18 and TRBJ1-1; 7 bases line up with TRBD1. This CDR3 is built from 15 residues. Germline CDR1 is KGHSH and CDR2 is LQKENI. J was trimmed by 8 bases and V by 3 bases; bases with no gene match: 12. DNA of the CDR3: TGTGCCAGCTCACCTTACGACAGGGTCTTATCGGAAGCTTTCTTT. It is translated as CASSPYDRVLSEAFF.